One and the same sample provided the 28 T cell receptor beta chains below, sequenced in a study of Graves' ophthalmopathy and Graves' hyperthyroidism. RNA transcripts yielded amplified TCR beta CDR3 regions. In the first round, RT-PCR was carried out with HTBI primers, and a multiplex PCR formed the second round. TCRdb reprocessed the multiplex PCR reads via MiXCR and lists one record per CDR3 protein. In the table there are over 15,000 distinct CDR3 sequences, more than 45% of which are singletons. Input material: peripheral blood. Receptors originate from a woman in her forties with stable Graves' hyperthyroidism.

As concerns this clonotype: A much larger clone differs by one base, so this may be a read error. The chain is built from TRBV2 and TRBJ2-7; D not certain. This CDR3 has 15 amino acids. Germline V gene data show CDR1 as SNHLY and CDR2 as FYNNEI. The CDR3 protein is CASSERASGGYDQYF. In nucleotides, the CDR3 is TGTGCCAGCAGTGAAAGGGCGTCGGGTGGCTACGATCAGTACTTC.

This clonotype was observed a single time. This chain links TRBV5-8 with TRBJ2-1, with 7 bases identical to TRBD1. This CDR3 is 15 amino acids long. Trimming removed 1 base from V and 2 bases from J; junction bases left unmatched: 3. Germline CDR1 SGHTS, CDR2 YDEGEE. The CDR3 DNA follows: TGTGCCAGCAGCTTGCCAGGGGGAGCCTACAATGAGCAGTTCTTC. Protein sequence: CASSLPGGAYNEQFF.

This clonotype counts as medium-sized. The chain uses TRBV24-1 and TRBJ2-5; D call uncertain. V gave up 9 bases and J gave up 1 base, with 14 bases separating them. This CDR3 is 14 amino acids long. Germline loops: CDR1 KGHDR, CDR2 SFDVKD. Here the CDR3 reads CATESGWGQETQYF. CDR3 in DNA: TGTGCCACCGAGTCTGGCTGGGGCCAAGAGACCCAGTACTTC.

This rearrangement joins TRBV3-1 to TRBJ1-1, with D unresolved. Germline values: CDR1 LGHDT, CDR2 YNNKEL (reference sequence). With 1 base removed from V and 4 bases from J, the gap between germline ends came to 10 bases. This CDR3 region has 14 residues. In DNA form, the CDR3 reads TGTGCCAGCAGCCAAGGGGGTAGCGGCACTGAAGCTTTCTTT. Translated: CASSQGGSGTEAFF.

This clonotype was observed once. Because it lacks the conserved phenylalanine or tryptophan at the end, this CDR3 is likely a read error. The V gene is TRBV12-3 or TRBV12-4, the J gene TRBJ2-5, with 7 bases aligning to TRBD1. The V and J ends lost 6 bases and 5 bases, in that order; junction bases with no gene match: 6. This CDR3 has 13 amino acids. The CDR3 DNA follows: TGTGCCAGCAGGAGGACAGGACAGGAGACCCAGTACTAC. This codes for CASRRTGQETQYY.

As concerns this clonotype: Germline is not matched at one junction end, which may reflect a read error. This rearrangement joins TRBV10-1 to TRBJ2-7, with D maybe TRBD2 (6 bases). Germline loops: CDR1 WNHNN, CDR2 SYGVQD (reference sequence). CDR3 size: 15 residues. In nucleotides, the CDR3 is TGCGCCAGAAGTGAGTCGGCTAGCGAGATGGACGAGCAGTACTTC. Its translation is CARSESASEMDEQYF.

V usage is TRBV20-1 and J usage is TRBJ1-1; 9 bases match TRBD1. V shed 7 bases and J 1 base; nucleotides not matched to a gene: 4. Germline CDR1 and CDR2: DFQATT and SNEGSKA (reference sequence). CDR3 size: 13 residues. The CDR3 DNA follows: TGCAGTGTAGCACAGGGGGCGAACACTGAAGCTTTCTTT. Residues: CSVAQGANTEAFF.

This clonotype was counted ten times or more. V gene TRBV20-1 combines with J gene TRBJ1-6, with D unresolved. The CDR3 consists of 15 residues. Germline values: CDR1 DFQATT, CDR2 SNEGSKA (reference sequence). V lost 3 bases, J lost 0 bases, and 9 bases lay in between. The CDR3 region is CSAREGSSYNSPLHF. The CDR3 nucleotides read TGCAGTGCTAGGGAAGGAAGCTCCTATAATTCACCCCTCCACTTT.

In this sample, this clonotype turned up many times. J is TRBJ2-2 and V is TRBV9; tentative D call: TRBD1 (6 bases). The CDR3 spans 15 residues. Per the germline V gene, CDR1 is SGDLS and CDR2 is YYNGEE. The V end lost 3 bases, the J end lost 4 bases, and 13 bases lay between the germline ends. As DNA, the CDR3 is TGTGCCAGCAGCGGGACAGTTCCGGGCACCGGGGAGCTGTTTTTT. It translates to CASSGTVPGTGELFF.

This clonotype has just a few counts. This chain connects TRBV2 to TRBJ2-7; TRBD2 matches at 7 bases. CDR1 is SNHLY and CDR2 is FYNNEI in the germline V gene. This CDR3 spans 16 amino acids. The J segment lost 4 bases and the V segment lost 3 bases, leaving 12 bases of the junction unmatched. CDR3 sequence: CASSDTTRLADYEQYF. CDR3 nucleotide sequence: TGTGCCAGCAGTGATACCACTCGGCTAGCGGATTACGAGCAGTACTTC.

In its sample, this clonotype was seen many times. The chain couples TRBV19 to TRBJ2-2, with TRBD2 matching 10 bases. Trimming took 2 bases from V and 8 from J; bases not matched to a gene: 5. The CDR3 covers 15 residues. Germline CDR1 reads LNHDA; CDR2 reads SQIVND (reference sequence). CDR3 protein: CASSIPGLATGELFF. CDR3 DNA sequence: TGTGCCAGTAGTATACCGGGACTAGCGACTGGGGAGCTGTTTTTT.

The chain has TRBV2 and TRBJ1-1; no clear D gene. Germline CDR1 and CDR2: SNHLY and FYNNEI. The V end was cut by 9 bases, the J end by 0 bases, with 11 bases between. The CDR3 contains 13 residues. CDR3 amino acids: CASILGVNTEAFF. The CDR3 coding sequence is TGTGCCAGTATTTTGGGAGTGAACACTGAAGCTTTCTTT.

The V call is TRBV6-5, the J call TRBJ1-4; D gene uncertain. Germline CDR1 MNHEY, CDR2 SVGAGI. V was cut by 7 bases and J by 12 bases, with 18 bases left in between. CDR3 size: 13 residues. CDR3 residues: CASTPQWGRELFF. CDR3 in DNA: TGTGCCAGCACTCCCCAGTGGGGTCGGGAACTGTTTTTT.

Many counts were recorded for this clonotype. The V gene is TRBV20-1, the J gene TRBJ2-3, with a possible D match to TRBD1 (6 bases). Trimming took 2 bases from V and 6 from J, leaving 18 bases between them. The germline gives CDR1 DFQATT, CDR2 SNEGSKA (reference sequence). The CDR3 length is 15 residues. The CDR3 sequence: CSARPTPQGGDTQYF. Here the CDR3 DNA reads TGCAGTGCTAGACCCACCCCACAGGGTGGGGATACGCAGTATTTT.

The rearrangement uses TRBV20-1 and TRBJ2-7; D unresolved. V shed 6 bases and J shed 6 bases, with 21 bases lying between them. CDR1 and CDR2 from the germline V gene are DFQATT and SNEGSKA (reference sequence). The CDR3 is made up of 14 amino acids. The CDR3, as DNA: TGCAGTGCCCGTAATCCCGGGCCAGTCGGCGAGCAGTACTTC. It encodes CSARNPGPVGEQYF.

The rearrangement links TRBV20-1 to TRBJ2-1; 7 bases align to TRBD2. Unmatched junction bases numbered 26, after V lost 6 bases and J lost 15 bases. The V gene's germline CDR1 is DFQATT and CDR2 SNEGSKA (reference sequence). This CDR3 contains 16 residues. The CDR3 sequence: CSALLPRGGRLLDMFF. Written as DNA, the CDR3 is TGCAGTGCGCTCCTCCCTCGCGGGGGACGCTTGTTGGATATGTTCTTC.

The V call is TRBV7-9, the J call TRBJ1-1; 11 nucleotides match TRBD1. The CDR3 length is 14 residues. Germline V gene lookup returns CDR1 SEHNR and CDR2 FQNEAQ (reference sequence). V lost 6 bases to trimming and J lost 7 bases; unmatched junction nucleotides: 7. Here the CDR3 reads CASSRGQGVGEAFF. CDR3 nucleotides: TGTGCCAGCAGTCGGGGACAGGGGGTTGGTGAAGCTTTCTTT.

This clonotype was detected ten times or more. This chain connects TRBV20-1 to TRBJ2-7, with TRBD1 as a possible D gene (6 bases). In germline, CDR1 is DFQATT, CDR2 SNEGSKA (reference sequence). The CDR3 length is 14 residues. V was cut by 3 bases and J by 2 bases, with 14 bases left in between. The CDR3 here is CSASGTRFTYEQYF. In DNA form, the CDR3 reads TGCAGTGCTAGTGGGACAAGATTTACCTACGAGCAGTACTTC.

This rearrangement joins TRBV7-2 to TRBJ2-3, with 7 bases aligning to TRBD2. Germline V gene sequence: CDR1 SGHTA, CDR2 FQGNSA. The length of the CDR3 is 14 residues. After removal of 6 bases from V and 2 bases from J, the junction contained 5 bases not matched to a gene. CDR3 loop: CASRTSGTTDTQYF. CDR3 nucleotide sequence: TGTGCCAGCAGAACGAGCGGGACCACAGATACGCAGTATTTT.

V gene TRBV9 combines with J gene TRBJ1-2; no firm D call. The V end lost 0 bases, the J end lost 13 bases, and 13 bases lay between the germline ends. Germline CDR1 is SGDLS and CDR2 is YYNGEE. CDR3 size: 12 residues. DNA for the CDR3: TGTGCCAGCAGCGTAGACCCAGACATCTTCACCTTC. Its translation is CASSVDPDIFTF.

In its sample, this clonotype was seen many times. The chain employs TRBV5-1 and TRBJ1-6, with a possible D match to TRBD1 (6 bases). Trimming left V 7 bases short and J 9 bases short, with 17 bases between. Germline V CDR1 and CDR2: SGHRS, YFSETQ. The CDR3 is 14 residues long. The CDR3 reads CASQLTGFGSPLHF. The CDR3 nucleotides read TGCGCCAGCCAACTAACAGGGTTTGGTTCACCCCTCCACTTT.

The chain couples TRBV2 to TRBJ1-4; D is ambiguous. Trimming removed 4 bases from V and 8 bases from J, with 17 bases in between. The length of the CDR3 is 15 residues. Germline V gene lookup returns CDR1 SNHLY and CDR2 FYNNEI. The CDR3 DNA sequence: TGTGCCAGCAGTGTTGGTTCAGGAAATGGGGAAAAACTGTTTTTT. Its protein product is CASSVGSGNGEKLFF. Using reference TRBV2 and TRBJ1-4 for the parts outside the CDR3, the full variable domain is EPEVTQTPSHQVTQMGQEVILRCVPISNHLYFYWYRQILGQKVEFLVSFYNNEISEKSEIFDDQFSVERPDGSNFTLKIRSTKLEDSAMYFCASSVGSGNGEKLFFGSGTQLSVL.

This clonotype has a count of ten or more. The chain combines TRBV20-1 with TRBJ2-3; TRBD1 agrees at 7 bases. From germline, CDR1 is DFQATT and CDR2 SNEGSKA (reference sequence). The V gene end was trimmed by 6 bases and the J gene end by 4 bases; junction bases not matched to a gene: 4. The CDR3 sequence is 12 residues long. The CDR3 DNA sequence: TGCAGTGCCCAAACAGGGGCAGATACGCAGTATTTT. This translates into CSAQTGADTQYF.

The chain recombines TRBV2 with TRBJ2-5; 10 positions match TRBD1. Trimming removed 11 bases from V and 4 bases from J; junction bases left unmatched: 7. The CDR3 is 13 residues long. CDR1 and CDR2 from the germline V gene are SNHLY and FYNNEI. The DNA of the CDR3 is TGTGCCCAGCCAAGGACAGGGGGAGAGACCCAGTACTTC. This codes for CAQPRTGGETQYF. Looking up the rest from reference TRBV2 and TRBJ2-5 gives the full variable domain: EPEVTQTPSHQVTQMGQEVILRCVPISNHLYFYWYRQILGQKVEFLVSFYNNEISEKSEIFDDQFSVERPDGSNFTLKIRSTKLEDSAMYFCAQPRTGGETQYFGPGTRLLVL.

This clonotype was picked up many times. This chain uses TRBV2 with TRBJ2-2, with 7 bases matching TRBD1. The V gene end was trimmed by 8 bases and the J gene end by 0 bases; junction bases not matched to a gene: 6. Looked up from germline, CDR1 is SNHLY and CDR2 is FYNNEI. CDR3 length: 15 amino acids. This CDR3 reads CASFRDRPNTGELFF. In nucleotides, the CDR3 is TGTGCCAGCTTCCGGGACAGACCGAACACCGGGGAGCTGTTTTTT.

This clonotype came up once. A junction end diverges from the germline sequence, so it may reflect a read error. This sequence joins TRBV9 and TRBJ1-1, with D unresolved. This CDR3 comprises 13 residues. The germline V gene encodes CDR1 SGDLS and CDR2 YYNGEE. The CDR3 reads CASSGLPNTEAFF. In DNA form, the CDR3 reads TGTGCCAGTAGCGGGTTACCAAACACTGAAGCTTTCTTT.

This clonotype is deemed medium-sized. This sequence joins TRBV10-2 and TRBJ1-5; TRBD1 aligns across 9 bases. Germline V gene data show CDR1 as WSHSY and CDR2 as SAAADI. J gave up 4 bases and V 3 bases, and 7 bases lay outside the gene matches. This CDR3 spans 16 amino acids. The chain's CDR3 is CASSDEDRGKNQPQHF. For the CDR3, the DNA is TGCGCCAGCAGTGACGAAGACAGGGGGAAGAATCAGCCCCAGCATTTT.

As concerns this clonotype: Since no conserved phenylalanine or tryptophan closes the CDR3, a read error is the likely cause. The DNA is omitted, as the CDR3 cannot be located on it reliably, and the CDR3 follows TCRdb's listing. The chain links TRBV9 to TRBJ2-1. The CDR3 totals 12 residues, both ends included. Germline CDR1 reads SGDLS; CDR2 reads YYNGEE. CDR3 residues: CASSVGPNARFL.